This T cell receptor beta chain was observed in a study of T-cell reconstitution after alpha-beta-depleted transplantation in children. Study findings and constraints: Reportedly, only several hundred clones from non-depleted graft cells drove alpha-beta T-cell counts at about two months. At day 60, the high TCRbeta diversity found in some patients originated from recipient T cells and thymic progenitors that had survived. T cells produced anew were the main source of T-cell counts and diversity one year after transplant.

Molecular barcoding with unique molecular identifiers was used for the TCRbeta library. Via MiXCR, TCRdb re-called the PCR reads, giving one row per CDR3 protein. This sample has some 300,000 distinct CDR3 sequences, with around 7.3% found just once. This clonotype was found many times. Its antigen is unknown. CDR1 is SGDLS, CDR2 YYNGEE, per germline. The CDR3 has 17 amino acids. J lost 6 bases, V lost 0 bases, and 8 bases had no gene match. The sample here was peripheral blood, taken 360 days after TCRalphabeta/CD19-depleted stem cell transplant. This chain connects TRBV9 to TRBJ2-3, with 12 bases lining up with TRBD2. The receptor comes from a female patient aged 2-9 years who had a stem cell transplant for Fanconi anemia, so the T cells may come from the graft donor. CDR3 DNA sequence: TGTGCCAGCAGCGTAGCAGCTAGCGGGGGGGCCGGGGATACGCAGTATTTT. Translation gives CASSVAASGGAGDTQYF.